These T cell receptor beta chains were read from a single sample in a study of post-analysis software for immune sequencing data. TCRdb analysed the PCR reads with MiXCR anew, one entry per CDR3 protein. The data hold over 150,000 distinct CDR3 sequences, with 30% observed a single time. The sequenced sample consisted of blood. These receptors all stem from a girl aged 5-17 years with multiple sclerosis. Both conserved end residues are part of each CDR3. Fields, in order: CDR3 protein, CDR3 DNA, clone size, J gene, D gene, V gene. A D gene is named only where the DNA matches it firmly. Clone size is shown for a subset of rows, as once, few, many or a class of expanded clone.

CDR3: CASSIEASGIINYEQYF
DNA: TGTGCCAGTAGTATAGAGGCTAGCGGGATAATTAACTACGAGCAGTACTTC
size: .
J: TRBJ2-7
D: TRBD2
V: TRBV19

CDR3: CAGTFKNIQYF
DNA: TGTGCCGGAACTTTTAAAAACATTCAGTACTTC
size: .
J: TRBJ2-4
D: .
V: TRBV10-3

CDR3: CASSLWAVQQYTQYF
DNA: TGTGCCAGCAGCTTATGGGCCGTACAACAGTATACGCAGTATTTT
size: many
J: TRBJ2-3
D: .
V: TRBV7-2

CDR3: CASSLSYF
DNA: TGTGCCAGCAGCCTCTCGTACTTC
size: many
J: TRBJ2-5
D: .
V: TRBV7-9

CDR3: CASRDVLRAIYEQYF
DNA: TGCGCCAGCAGGGATGTCCTCAGGGCAATCTACGAGCAGTACTTC
size: few
J: TRBJ2-7
D: .
V: TRBV5-1

CDR3: CASSPRVLAFSTDTQYF
DNA: TGTGCCAGCAGCCCGAGAGTCCTAGCATTTAGCACAGATACGCAGTATTTT
size: few
J: TRBJ2-3
D: .
V: TRBV14

CDR3: CASSFGHPNTEAFF
DNA: TGTGCCAGCAGCTTTGGACACCCGAACACTGAAGCTTTCTTT
size: few
J: TRBJ1-1
D: .
V: TRBV5-5

CDR3: CASSLEPPGLAATGELFF
DNA: TGTGCCAGCAGTTTAGAACCGCCGGGACTAGCGGCCACCGGGGAGCTGTTTTTT
size: many
J: TRBJ2-2
D: TRBD2
V: TRBV6-5

CDR3: CASSEVGGLDEQYF
DNA: TGTGCCAGCAGTGAGGTCGGGGGCTTGGATGAGCAGTACTTC
size: .
J: TRBJ2-5
D: .
V: TRBV2

CDR3: CASRPLDRGDPYEQYF
DNA: TGTGCCAGCAGGCCCCTGGACAGGGGGGATCCCTACGAGCAGTACTTC
size: .
J: TRBJ2-7
D: TRBD1
V: TRBV11-2

CDR3: CASSLLARETQYF
DNA: TGTGCCAGCAGCCTACTAGCGAGGGAGACCCAGTACTTC
size: many
J: TRBJ2-5
D: TRBD2
V: TRBV12-3/TRBV12-4

CDR3: CASSPIAVSYNEQFF
DNA: TGTGCCAGCAGCCCTATAGCGGTCTCCTACAATGAGCAGTTCTTC
size: .
J: TRBJ2-1
D: .
V: TRBV7-9

CDR3: CASSPMLGPETQYF
DNA: TGTGCCAGCAGCCCCATGTTAGGTCCAGAGACCCAGTACTTC
size: few
J: TRBJ2-5
D: .
V: TRBV7-2

CDR3: CASSLNVRGTDTQYF
DNA: TGTGCCAGCAGCTTAAACGTCAGGGGCACAGATACGCAGTATTTT
size: .
J: TRBJ2-3
D: .
V: TRBV11-2

CDR3: CASSLRGTNEKLFF
DNA: TGTGCCAGCAGTTTACGTGGTACTAATGAAAAACTGTTTTTT
size: many
J: TRBJ1-4
D: .
V: TRBV28

CDR3: CASSPGPYNEQFF
DNA: TGTGCCAGCAGCCCCGGGCCTTACAATGAGCAGTTCTTC
size: many
J: TRBJ2-1
D: .
V: TRBV7-2

CDR3: CAGSTFYEQYF
DNA: TGTGCCGGCAGTACCTTCTACGAGCAGTACTTC
size: .
J: TRBJ2-7
D: .
V: TRBV25-1

CDR3: CASSPILAGGTYEQYF
DNA: TGTGCCAGCAGCCCGATCCTAGCGGGAGGTACCTACGAGCAGTACTTC
size: many
J: TRBJ2-7
D: TRBD2
V: TRBV7-9

CDR3: CASNPDRGNTEAFF
DNA: TGTGCCAGCAATCCGGACAGGGGGAACACTGAAGCTTTCTTT
size: .
J: TRBJ1-1
D: TRBD1
V: TRBV12-3/TRBV12-4

CDR3: CSASPGRARETQYF
DNA: TGCAGTGCCAGTCCCGGACGGGCTCGAGAGACCCAGTACTTC
size: once
J: TRBJ2-5
D: .
V: TRBV20-1

CDR3: CASSHFQGHEQYF
DNA: TGTGCCAGCAGTCATTTCCAGGGCCACGAGCAGTACTTC
size: .
J: TRBJ2-7
D: .
V: TRBV7-9

CDR3: CASKVLAGRGDTQYF
DNA: TGTGCCAGCAAAGTACTAGCGGGACGGGGAGATACGCAGTATTTT
size: .
J: TRBJ2-3
D: TRBD2
V: TRBV2

CDR3: CSVEDPVTEAFF
DNA: TGCAGCGTTGAAGATCCAGTAACTGAAGCTTTCTTT
size: many
J: TRBJ1-1
D: .
V: TRBV29-1

CDR3: CASSRRDSDFTDTQYF
DNA: TGTGCCAGCAGCCGCCGGGACAGTGATTTCACAGATACGCAGTATTTT
size: many
J: TRBJ2-3
D: TRBD1
V: TRBV4-2

CDR3: CASSLEAQYSTDTQYF
DNA: TGTGCCAGCAGCTTAGAGGCCCAGTATAGCACAGATACGCAGTATTTT
size: many
J: TRBJ2-3
D: .
V: TRBV7-8

CDR3: CASTEGYGEQFF
DNA: TGTGCCAGTACCGAGGGTTATGGGGAGCAGTTCTTC
size: many
J: TRBJ2-1
D: .
V: TRBV19

CDR3: CASSQNGAGGARGEQYF
DNA: TGTGCCAGCAGCCAAAATGGAGCGGGAGGGGCCAGGGGTGAGCAGTACTTC
size: .
J: TRBJ2-5
D: TRBD2
V: TRBV3-1

CDR3: CASSPDSLANTEAFF
DNA: TGCGCCAGCAGCCCGGACAGTCTCGCGAACACTGAAGCTTTCTTT
size: few
J: TRBJ1-1
D: .
V: TRBV5-1

CDR3: CSVASQGESGANVRTF
DNA: TGCAGCGTTGCGTCCCAGGGGGAATCTGGGGCCAACGTCCGGACTTTC
size: .
J: TRBJ2-6
D: TRBD1
V: TRBV29-1

CDR3: CASSRLVEGLGTEAFF
DNA: TGTGCCAGCAGCCGCCTGGTGGAGGGGCTGGGAACTGAAGCTTTCTTT
size: few
J: TRBJ1-1
D: .
V: TRBV5-6

CDR3: CASSPRTSGPYEQYF
DNA: TGTGCCAGCAGTCCCCGGACTAGCGGACCCTACGAGCAGTACTTC
size: .
J: TRBJ2-7
D: TRBD2
V: TRBV12-3/TRBV12-4

CDR3: CASSTGVTDTQYF
DNA: TGTGCCAGCAGCACCGGGGTCACAGATACGCAGTATTTT
size: once
J: TRBJ2-3
D: .
V: TRBV6-1

CDR3: CASSLGGGWRNEQFF
DNA: TGTGCCAGCAGTTTAGGGGGGGGGTGGAGAAATGAGCAGTTCTTC
size: few
J: TRBJ2-1
D: TRBD2
V: TRBV12-3/TRBV12-4

CDR3: CATRPRGSYEQYF
DNA: TGTGCCACCAGGCCCCGCGGGAGTTACGAGCAGTACTTC
size: few
J: TRBJ2-7
D: TRBD2
V: TRBV19

CDR3: CSVRVTDTQYF
DNA: TGCAGCGTTCGCGTCACAGATACGCAGTATTTT
size: few
J: TRBJ2-3
D: .
V: TRBV29-1

CDR3: CATSRDTGQLSSFF
DNA: TGTGCCACCAGCAGAGATACGGGACAGCTCTCTTCTTTCTTT
size: few
J: TRBJ1-1
D: TRBD1
V: TRBV15

CDR3: CASSKGDRRSRVNTEVFF
DNA: TGTGCCAGCAGCAAAGGAGACAGGCGGTCTCGGGTGAACACTGAAGTTTTCTTT
size: .
J: TRBJ1-1
D: .
V: TRBV21-1

CDR3: CASSLLSDYGYTF
DNA: TGCGCCAGCAGCCTCTTATCCGACTATGGCTACACCTTC
size: many
J: TRBJ1-2
D: .
V: TRBV5-1